Given below is one T cell receptor (beta chain) in context. Its target is not known. Produced via immunoSEQ multiplex PCR; TCRdb's table is partial and in-frame only. The sample shows about 1,900,000 clones, approximately 94% of them seen only once. The data derive from a study of shared clonotypes between healthy human individuals. Naive CD8 populations comprised CD45RO-negative cells positively selected for CCR7, excluding terminally differentiated effector memory CD45RA+ cells. V dropped 5 bases and J dropped 3; count of bases not matched to a gene: 5. Germline V CDR1 and CDR2: SGHAT, FQNNGV. The CDR3 totals 16 residues. Broader study findings: Unshared clonotypes carried lower generation probabilities than those common to all four donors. Of the naive CD4 clonotypes, approximately 5% were shared across a handful of donors. Genetic and exposure-history diversity was limited by the small donor number. Depth of sequencing was expected to influence donor clonotype sharing.

Sequenced input: naive CD8+ T cells sorted from blood. The genes are TRBV11-2 and TRBJ2-1; 12 bases match TRBD2. This TCR was recovered from a man aged 18 to 30 in good health. CDR3: CASSDLAGGGYNEQFF. The DNA of the CDR3 is TGTGCCAGCAGCGACCTAGCGGGGGGGGGCTACAATGAGCAGTTCTTC.